This note documents a single T cell receptor (beta chain) sequence. Its matching antigen is unknown. 5' RACE with UMI labels generated the TRB cDNA libraries. TCRdb derives one entry per CDR3 protein from the 5' RACE reads, leaving out DNA. The sample totals some 130,000 distinct CDR3 sequences; its top ten clones hold about 0.3%. CDR3 length: 14 residues. Germline V CDR1 and CDR2: SGHRS, YFSETQ. These data come from a study of CXCR3-negative and CXCR3-positive naive CD8 T cells. Study outcomes and limitations: Both of the naive subsets showed about the same high diversity, but memory CD8+ cells had much less. Researchers report that CXCR3-positive naive cells carry more hydrophobic TRB CDR3s than CXCR3-negative naive cells.

Naive CD8+ T cells were CD45RO-CCR7+CD27+CD95-. The chain links TRBV5-1 to TRBJ2-1; the D call from TCRdb, TRBD1, cannot be confirmed without DNA. The clonotype originates from a human donor in good health. Some clones in this sample may be carry-over from other donors' samples. The specimen sequenced was naive CXCR3- CD8+ T cells from blood. Indicated subset: CD45RO-CCR7+CD27+CD95- naive CD8+ T cells lacking CXCR3 (TNR3-). The CDR3 sequence: CASSARGGTNEQFF.